This TCR beta chain was sequenced during a study of PD-1 blockade in classical Hodgkin lymphoma. Findings of the study overall: In CD4+ cells, TCR diversity went up significantly by C4D1, but in CD8+ cells it did not. The diversity seen at baseline in complete responders resembled that of newly diagnosed patients.

This clone was observed once. Its cognate antigen is unknown. V shed 3 bases and J 7 bases; nucleotides not matched to a gene: 8. CDR1 and CDR2 from the germline V gene are GTSNPN and SVGIG (reference sequence). This CDR3 has 15 residues. With no exception, relapse followed autologous stem cell transplantation in all patients, and brentuximab vedotin exposure varied. Under best response, outcomes were complete response, partial response or progressive disease. The table came from immunoSEQ multiplex PCR; TCRdb's copy has only in-frame clones and leaves some out. The data hold 7,500 to 8,000 clones, with around 84% observed a single time.

The sequencing used peripheral blood mononuclear cells (PBMCs), collected at baseline. This rearrangement joins TRBV30 to TRBJ1-6; TRBD1 matches at 8 bases. The source is a human donor with classical Hodgkin lymphoma. CDR3 in amino acids: CAWSFMDRENSPLHF. CDR3 in DNA: TGTGCCTGGAGCTTCATGGACAGGGAAAATTCACCCCTCCACTTT. Using reference TRBV30 and TRBJ1-6 for the parts outside the CDR3, the full variable domain is SQTIHQWPATLVQPVGSPLSLECTVEGTSNPNLYWYRQAAGRGLQLLFYSVGIGQISSEVPQNLSASRPQDRQFILSSKKLLLSDSGFYLCAWSFMDRENSPLHFGNGTRLTVT.